A selection of T cell receptor beta chains follows, all from one sample in a study of cytomegalovirus exposure and HLA in healthy donors. Clones were sequenced by immunoSEQ multiplex PCR, and TCRdb holds only the in-frame ones, with some missing. Of approximately 100,000 clones listed, roughly 70% are singletons. The source material was PBMCs. The receptors here all came from a woman in her 70s in good health and CMV-seropositive. The CDR3 runs from the conserved cysteine through the conserved F or W. The order of the fields is V gene, J gene, clone size, D gene, CDR3 protein, CDR3 DNA. D genes are given only for firm matches. For some rows the clone size is stated as once, few or many, or as a class when expanded; others skip it.

TRBV30	TRBJ1-6	-	-	CAWDLPGSPLHF	TGTGCCTGGGATCTTCCAGGCTCACCCCTCCACTTT
TRBV9	TRBJ2-2	-	-	CASSDGTENTGELFF	TGTGCCAGCAGCGACGGGACTGAGAACACCGGGGAGCTGTTTTTT
TRBV7-6	TRBJ2-7	-	-	CASSLVQGMDEQYF	TGTGCCAGCAGCTTAGTCCAGGGGATGGACGAGCAGTACTTC
TRBV2	TRBJ1-5	few	TRBD1	CASSEAFGAGGQPQHF	TGTGCCAGCAGTGAAGCTTTCGGGGCAGGGGGTCAGCCCCAGCATTTT
TRBV7-9	TRBJ1-6	-	-	CASSLTDRNHEALHF	TGTGCCAGCAGCTTAACCGACAGGAACCATGAGGCCCTCCACTTT
TRBV19	TRBJ1-1	-	TRBD1	CASSTLSTGRAEAFF	TGTGCCAGTAGTACCTTGTCGACAGGGCGGGCTGAAGCTTTCTTT
TRBV7-9	TRBJ1-1	few	-	CASSLANGGRGTEAFF	TGTGCCAGCAGCTTAGCGAACGGGGGGCGCGGCACTGAAGCTTTCTTT
TRBV19	TRBJ2-7	-	-	CASSTPRGSYEQYF	TGTGCCAGTAGTACCCCCAGGGGCTCCTACGAGCAGTACTTC
TRBV29-1	TRBJ1-1	-	-	CSSGHSEAFF	TGCAGCAGTGGACACTCTGAAGCTTTCTTT
TRBV6-1	TRBJ1-6	once	TRBD1	CASSAPRDRGSSPLHF	TGTGCCAGCAGTGCTCCCCGGGACAGGGGAAGTTCACCCCTCCACTTT
TRBV10-3	TRBJ2-1	few	-	CASQNFGEGEQFF	TGTGCCTCCCAGAACTTTGGAGAGGGTGAGCAGTTCTTC
TRBV7-9	TRBJ2-7	-	TRBD1	CASSNRDRGLSYEQYF	TGTGCCAGCAGCAACCGGGACAGGGGTCTGTCCTACGAGCAGTACTTC
TRBV7-9	TRBJ1-2	-	-	CASSFVGAPYTF	TGTGCCAGCAGCTTCGTGGGAGCACCCTACACCTTC
TRBV6-1	TRBJ1-1	few	-	CASTIGGGSTEAFF	TGTGCCAGCACCATTGGGGGGGGGAGCACTGAAGCTTTCTTT
TRBV5-1	TRBJ1-1	few	TRBD1	CASSVTGGVTEAFF	TGCGCCAGCAGCGTGACAGGGGGGGTCACTGAAGCTTTCTTT
TRBV30	TRBJ1-5	-	-	CAWSVGGRRVLGNQPQHF	TGTGCCTGGAGTGTAGGCGGTCGCAGGGTACTTGGCAATCAGCCCCAGCATTTT
TRBV18	TRBJ1-5	-	TRBD1	CASSPGQGARGQPQHF	TGTGCCAGCTCTCCGGGACAGGGGGCAAGAGGGCAGCCCCAGCATTTT
TRBV19	TRBJ2-6	-	-	CASSSFSGANVLTF	TGTGCCAGTAGTTCGTTCTCTGGGGCCAACGTCCTGACTTTC
TRBV4-1	TRBJ2-7	-	-	CASSQKGGKWEQYF	TGCGCCAGCAGCCAAAAAGGGGGAAAGTGGGAGCAGTACTTC
TRBV6-1	TRBJ1-5	once	TRBD1	CASCLKTGGNQPQHF	TGTGCCAGCTGCCTAAAGACAGGGGGCAATCAGCCCCAGCATTTT
TRBV2	TRBJ2-2	once	TRBD1	CASSKGQLNTGELFF	TGTGCCAGCAGTAAGGGACAGCTGAACACCGGGGAGCTGTTTTTT
TRBV7-9	TRBJ2-6	few	-	CASTSSGANVLTF	TGTGCCAGCACCTCCTCTGGGGCCAACGTCCTGACTTTC
TRBV6-5	TRBJ2-7	-	TRBD2	CASSFSGGASYEQYF	TGTGCCAGCAGTTTTAGCGGGGGGGCCAGTTACGAGCAGTACTTC
TRBV6-4	TRBJ1-6	-	-	CASSQSGGQDSPLHF	TGTGCCAGCAGCCAATCGGGGGGCCAGGATTCACCCCTCCACTTT
TRBV7-9	TRBJ1-2	many	-	CASSLVQGPLGGYTF	TGTGCCAGCAGCTTAGTCCAGGGGCCTTTGGGGGGCTACACCTTC
TRBV27	TRBJ2-7	-	TRBD1	CASSPRTGGWYEQYF	TGTGCCAGCAGTCCAAGGACAGGGGGCTGGTACGAGCAGTACTTC
TRBV30	TRBJ1-5	-	-	CAWSVRQGSRQPQHF	TGTGCCTGGAGTGTGCGGCAGGGCTCGAGGCAGCCCCAGCATTTT
TRBV5-1	TRBJ1-1	few	-	CASSPGRVDTEAFF	TGCGCCAGCAGCCCGGGGAGGGTTGATACTGAAGCTTTCTTT
TRBV11-3	TRBJ1-1	-	-	CASSFSRGTEAFF	TGTGCCAGCAGCTTTTCTAGGGGGACTGAAGCTTTCTTT
TRBV11-3	TRBJ2-7	once	TRBD1	CASSSGTAYEQYF	TGTGCCAGCAGCTCGGGGACAGCCTACGAGCAGTACTTC
TRBV5-1	TRBJ2-5	-	TRBD2	CASMTSGGQETQYF	TGCGCCAGCATGACTAGCGGGGGGCAAGAGACCCAGTACTTC
TRBV7-9	TRBJ2-1	-	-	CASSFWTDNNEQFF	TGTGCCAGCAGCTTTTGGACTGATAACAATGAGCAGTTCTTC
TRBV6-1	TRBJ2-5	-	-	CAIGGNYQETQYF	TGTGCTATCGGGGGAAACTACCAAGAGACCCAGTACTTC
TRBV9	TRBJ2-2	-	-	CASSPSTLWAPNTGELFF	TGTGCCAGCAGCCCCTCAACCCTCTGGGCGCCGAACACCGGGGAGCTGTTTTTT
TRBV11-1	TRBJ2-1	-	TRBD2	CASSLVGLAVNEQFF	TGTGCCAGCAGCTTAGTCGGACTAGCGGTCAATGAGCAGTTCTTC
TRBV5-8	TRBJ2-1	-	TRBD2	CASSLELAGGEQFF	TGTGCCAGCAGCTTGGAGCTAGCGGGGGGTGAGCAGTTCTTC
TRBV5-6	TRBJ2-7	-	-	CASSPWQGGGYYEQYF	TGTGCCAGCAGCCCCTGGCAGGGAGGAGGCTACTACGAGCAGTACTTC
TRBV2	TRBJ2-5	once	-	CASRGGQGETQYF	TGTGCCAGCAGGGGGGGGCAGGGAGAGACCCAGTACTTC
TRBV7-6	TRBJ2-2	-	TRBD2	CASSRGIGALAGGQTGELFF	TGTGCCAGCAGCAGAGGGATAGGAGCACTAGCGGGGGGGCAAACCGGGGAGCTGTTTTTT
TRBV4-2	TRBJ2-5	-	TRBD2	CASSQSTSGGLQETQYF	TGTGCCAGCAGCCAATCCACTAGCGGGGGGTTACAAGAGACCCAGTACTTC
TRBV6-6	TRBJ1-5	few	TRBD1	CASSPDRERDQPQHF	TGTGCCAGCAGCCCGGACAGGGAGAGGGATCAGCCCCAGCATTTT
TRBV7-6	TRBJ2-3	few	TRBD2	CASSLEASGSTDTQYF	TGTGCCAGCAGCTTAGAGGCTAGCGGGAGTACAGATACGCAGTATTTT
TRBV19	TRBJ1-5	-	-	CASRRTLSNQPQHF	TGTGCCAGTAGAAGGACTCTTAGCAATCAGCCCCAGCATTTT
TRBV13	TRBJ2-5	-	TRBD1	CASTFGQGIQETQYF	TGTGCCAGCACCTTCGGACAGGGTATTCAAGAGACCCAGTACTTC
TRBV5-1	TRBJ2-1	few	-	CASSLGAGAYNEQFF	TGCGCCAGCAGCTTGGGGGCAGGGGCCTACAATGAGCAGTTCTTC
TRBV19	TRBJ2-5	-	TRBD2	CASSMIAGGQETQYF	TGTGCCAGTAGTATGATAGCGGGGGGGCAAGAGACCCAGTACTTC
TRBV29-1	TRBJ2-2	-	-	CSVPSFTGELFF	TGCAGCGTCCCCTCCTTCACCGGGGAGCTGTTTTTT
TRBV6-5	TRBJ2-5	-	TRBD2	CASSQGTSGETQYF	TGTGCCAGCAGCCAGGGGACTAGCGGGGAGACCCAGTACTTC